These 10 T cell receptor beta chains originate from one sample sequenced in a study of PD-1 and CTLA-4 blockade in melanoma (dated by TCRdb to the early 2020s). To prepare the library, the immunoSEQ multiplex PCR assay was applied. TCRdb limited this immuneACCESS table to in-frame rearrangements with V and J called. A share of clones is missing; checked studies link under half to unresolved V genes, and the rest is unexplained. The sample table holds 25,000 to 35,000 clones, of which about 91% were seen once. The top ten constitute 6.5% to 9.5% of the sample. Source: CD8+ T cells from peripheral blood, taken from a patient given anti-PD-1 treatment. The receptors derive from a human donor with melanoma.

V and J are TRBV9 and TRBJ2-3; 8 positions agree with TRBD2. Germline loops: CDR1 SGDLS, CDR2 YYNGEE. This CDR3 contains 14 residues. J was trimmed by 2 bases and V by 2 bases; bases with no gene match: 1. The CDR3 coding sequence is TGTGCCAGCAGCGTTAGCGGGATCACAGATACGCAGTATTTT. It encodes CASSVSGITDTQYF. Using reference TRBV9 and TRBJ2-3 for the parts outside the CDR3, the full variable domain is DSGVTQTPKHLITATGQRVTLRCSPRSGDLSVYWYQQSLDQGLQFLIQYYNGEERAKGNILERFSAQQFPDLHSELNLSSLELGDSALYFCASSVSGITDTQYFGPGTRLTVL.

The gene calls are TRBV5-6 and TRBJ2-3; 7 nucleotides line up with TRBD1. With 6 bases clipped from V and 0 bases from J, the junction kept 10 bases outside the gene matches. The CDR3 spans 16 residues. The V gene's germline CDR1 is SGHDT and CDR2 YYEEEE. This chain's CDR3 is CASILGGRSSTDTQYF. CDR3 bases: TGTGCCAGCATCCTAGGGGGCCGAAGTAGCACAGATACGCAGTATTTT.

This clone was seen once. The J gene is TRBJ2-3, the V gene TRBV30; possible D gene TRBD1, 6 bases. The germline gives CDR1 GTSNPN, CDR2 SVGIG (reference sequence). V lost 3 bases and J lost 11, with 12 bases in between. This CDR3 is 11 amino acids long. CDR3 DNA sequence: TGTGCCTGGAGATCGGCAGGGGAGCAGTATTTT. Residues: CAWRSAGEQYF.

CDR3 region: CASSLSRDYTF. In DNA, the CDR3 is TGTGCCAGCAGTTTATCAAGAGACTACACCTTC. The chain links TRBV12-3 or TRBV12-4 to TRBJ1-2, with D uncertain. Trimming took off 2 bases at V and 10 bases at J, with 8 bases between the two ends. The CDR3 spans 11 residues.

V is TRBV7-9 and J is TRBJ1-1; D remains unclear. Looked up from germline, CDR1 is SEHNR and CDR2 is FQNEAQ (reference sequence). The CDR3 sequence is 12 residues long. Trimming shortened V by 4 bases and J by 6 bases, and 9 bases separated the two germline ends. The CDR3: CASSSWRAEAFF. The DNA of the CDR3 is TGTGCCAGCAGCTCCTGGAGGGCTGAAGCTTTCTTT.

The chain employs TRBV19 and TRBJ2-1, with D perhaps assigned TRBD1 or TRBD2 (5 bases each). V was cut by 5 bases and J by 13 bases, with 15 bases left in between. Germline assignment: CDR1 LNHDA and CDR2 SQIVND (reference sequence). The CDR3 has 12 residues. CDR3 nucleotides: TGTGCCAGTAGTTCCAGTACAGGAGGACAGTTCTTC. It encodes CASSSSTGGQFF.

This chain uses TRBV9 with TRBJ2-3; 7 bases fit TRBD2. The germline V gene has CDR1 SGDLS and CDR2 YYNGEE. This CDR3 region has 15 residues. The V gene end was trimmed by 0 bases and the J gene end by 2 bases; junction bases not matched to a gene: 3. CDR3 residues: CASSVGTSATDTQYF. CDR3 nucleotide sequence: TGTGCCAGCAGCGTAGGAACTAGCGCCACAGATACGCAGTATTTT. Full variable domain (remainder filled in from reference TRBV9 and TRBJ2-3): DSGVTQTPKHLITATGQRVTLRCSPRSGDLSVYWYQQSLDQGLQFLIQYYNGEERAKGNILERFSAQQFPDLHSELNLSSLELGDSALYFCASSVGTSATDTQYFGPGTRLTVL.

This clone was observed a single time. The rearrangement joins TRBV4-1 to TRBJ1-1; D is unresolved. Between the trimmed V and J ends, which lost 5 bases and 4 bases, there was a span of 11 bases. Germline V CDR1 and CDR2: MGHRA, YSYEKL. The CDR3 sequence is 13 residues long. CDR3 sequence (DNA): TGCGCCAGCAGCGTAGGGTGGAGCACTGAAGCTTTCTTT. As protein: CASSVGWSTEAFF.

The rearrangement links TRBV27 to TRBJ1-1; tentatively, D is TRBD1 (6 bases). Trimming cost V 3 bases and J 4 bases, with 12 bases left between them. This CDR3 has 14 amino acids. Germline CDR1 MNHEY, CDR2 SMNVEV (reference sequence). The DNA of the CDR3 is TGTGCCAGCAGTTTTGGGGGACAAGGCACTGAAGCTTTCTTT. This encodes CASSFGGQGTEAFF.

The genes are TRBV7-9 and TRBJ2-4, with no clear D. Germline CDR1 reads SEHNR; CDR2 reads FQNEAQ (reference sequence). The CDR3 length is 13 residues. Trimming removed 2 bases from V and 6 bases from J, with 8 bases in between. The CDR3 DNA follows: TGTGCCAGCAGCTTACAGGTGGGAAACATTCAGTACTTC. It translates to CASSLQVGNIQYF. The full variable domain, rest sourced from reference TRBV7-9 and TRBJ2-4, is DTGVSQNPRHKITKRGQNVTFRCDPISEHNRLYWYRQTLGQGPEFLTYFQNEAQLEKSRLLSDRFSAERPKGSFSTLEIQRTEQGDSAMYLCASSLQVGNIQYFGAGTRLSVL.